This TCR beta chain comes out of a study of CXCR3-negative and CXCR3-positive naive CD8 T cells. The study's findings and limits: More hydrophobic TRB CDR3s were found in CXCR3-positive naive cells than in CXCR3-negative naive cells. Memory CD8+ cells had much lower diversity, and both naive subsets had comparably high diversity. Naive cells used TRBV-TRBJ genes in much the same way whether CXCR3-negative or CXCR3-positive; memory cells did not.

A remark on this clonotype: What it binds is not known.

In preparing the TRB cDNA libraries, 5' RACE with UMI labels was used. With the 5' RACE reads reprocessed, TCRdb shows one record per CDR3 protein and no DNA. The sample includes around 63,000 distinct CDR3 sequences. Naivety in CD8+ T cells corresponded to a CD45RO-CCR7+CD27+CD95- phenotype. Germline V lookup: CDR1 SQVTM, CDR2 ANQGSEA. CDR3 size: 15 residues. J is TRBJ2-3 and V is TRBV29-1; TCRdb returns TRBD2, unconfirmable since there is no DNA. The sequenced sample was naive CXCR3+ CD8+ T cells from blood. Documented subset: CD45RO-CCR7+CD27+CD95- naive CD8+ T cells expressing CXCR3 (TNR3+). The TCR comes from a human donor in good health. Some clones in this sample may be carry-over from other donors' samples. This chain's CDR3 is CSVNRRGETTDTQYF.